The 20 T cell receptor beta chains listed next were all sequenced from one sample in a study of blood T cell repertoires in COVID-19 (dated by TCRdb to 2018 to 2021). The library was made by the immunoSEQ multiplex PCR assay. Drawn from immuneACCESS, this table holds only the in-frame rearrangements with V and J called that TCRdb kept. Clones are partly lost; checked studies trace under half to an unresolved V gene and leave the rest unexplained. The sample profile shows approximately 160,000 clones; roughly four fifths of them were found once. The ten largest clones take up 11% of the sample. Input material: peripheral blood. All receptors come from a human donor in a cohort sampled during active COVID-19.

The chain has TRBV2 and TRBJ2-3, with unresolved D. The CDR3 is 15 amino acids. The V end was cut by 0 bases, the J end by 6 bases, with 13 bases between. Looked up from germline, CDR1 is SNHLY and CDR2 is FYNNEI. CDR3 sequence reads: CASSEALIALDTQYF. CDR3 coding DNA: TGTGCCAGCAGTGAAGCGCTTATAGCCCTCGATACGCAGTATTTT.

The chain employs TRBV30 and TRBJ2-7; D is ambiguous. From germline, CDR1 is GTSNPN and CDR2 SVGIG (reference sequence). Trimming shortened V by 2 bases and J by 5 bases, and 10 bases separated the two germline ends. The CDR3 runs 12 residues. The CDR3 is CAWSSSPDEQYF. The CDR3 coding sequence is TGTGCCTGGAGTTCTTCACCGGACGAGCAGTACTTC.

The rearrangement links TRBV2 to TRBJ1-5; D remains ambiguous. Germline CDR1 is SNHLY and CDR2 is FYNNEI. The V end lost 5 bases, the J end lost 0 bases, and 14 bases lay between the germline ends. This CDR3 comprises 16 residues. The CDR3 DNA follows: TGTGCCAGCAGTAGGTCAGGCGGGGATAGCAATCAGCCCCAGCATTTT. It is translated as CASSRSGGDSNQPQHF.

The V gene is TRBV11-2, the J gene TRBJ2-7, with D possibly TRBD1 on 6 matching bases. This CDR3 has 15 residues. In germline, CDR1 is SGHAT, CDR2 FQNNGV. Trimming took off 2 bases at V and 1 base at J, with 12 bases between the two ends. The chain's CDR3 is CASSLLGGASYEQYF. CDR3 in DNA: TGTGCCAGCAGCTTACTTGGGGGCGCATCCTACGAGCAGTACTTC.

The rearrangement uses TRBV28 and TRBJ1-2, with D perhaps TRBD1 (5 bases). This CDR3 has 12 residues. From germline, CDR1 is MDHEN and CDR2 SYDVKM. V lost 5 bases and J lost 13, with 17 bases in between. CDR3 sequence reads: CASSRKAMGGTF. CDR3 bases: TGTGCCAGCAGTCGCAAGGCGATGGGGGGCACCTTC.

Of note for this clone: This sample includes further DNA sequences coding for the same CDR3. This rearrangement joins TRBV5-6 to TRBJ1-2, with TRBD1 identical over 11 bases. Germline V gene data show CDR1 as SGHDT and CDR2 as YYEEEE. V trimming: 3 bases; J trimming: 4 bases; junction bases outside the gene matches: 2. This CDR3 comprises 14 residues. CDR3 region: CASSSGTGGYGYTF. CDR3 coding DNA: TGTGCCAGCAGCTCTGGGACAGGGGGCTATGGCTACACCTTC.

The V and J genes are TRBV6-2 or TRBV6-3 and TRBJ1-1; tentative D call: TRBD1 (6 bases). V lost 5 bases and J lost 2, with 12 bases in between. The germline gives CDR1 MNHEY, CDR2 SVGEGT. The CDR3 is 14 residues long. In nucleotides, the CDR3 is TGTGCCAGCAGTACGTACAGGGATAACACTGAAGCTTTCTTT. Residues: CASSTYRDNTEAFF.

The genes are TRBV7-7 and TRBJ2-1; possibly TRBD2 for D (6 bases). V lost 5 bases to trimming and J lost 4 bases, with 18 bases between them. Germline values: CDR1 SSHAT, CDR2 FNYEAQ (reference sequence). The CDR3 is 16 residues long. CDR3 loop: CASSPWDLGRYNEQFF. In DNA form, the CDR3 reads TGTGCCAGCAGCCCCTGGGACTTGGGGCGGTACAATGAGCAGTTCTTC.

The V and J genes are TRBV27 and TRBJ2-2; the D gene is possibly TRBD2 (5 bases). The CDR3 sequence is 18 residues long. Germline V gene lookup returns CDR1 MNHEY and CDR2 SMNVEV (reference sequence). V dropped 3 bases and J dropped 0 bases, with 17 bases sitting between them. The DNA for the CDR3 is TGTGCCAGCAGTTTGAGCGTGTCTTTACTAGCGAACACCGGGGAGCTGTTTTTT. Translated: CASSLSVSLLANTGELFF.

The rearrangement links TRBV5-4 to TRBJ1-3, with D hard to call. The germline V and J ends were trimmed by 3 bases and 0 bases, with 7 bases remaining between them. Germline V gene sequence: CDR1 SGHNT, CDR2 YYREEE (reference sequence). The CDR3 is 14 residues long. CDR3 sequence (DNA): TGTGCCAGCAGCTCCGACATCTCTGGAAACACCATATATTTT. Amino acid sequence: CASSSDISGNTIYF.

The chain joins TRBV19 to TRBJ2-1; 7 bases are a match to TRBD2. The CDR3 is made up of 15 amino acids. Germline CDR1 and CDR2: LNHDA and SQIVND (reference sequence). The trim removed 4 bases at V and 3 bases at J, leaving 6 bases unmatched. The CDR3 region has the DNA TGTGCCAGTAGTAAGCCGGGAGGTTACTACAATGAGCAGTTCTTC. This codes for CASSKPGGYYNEQFF.

Here the CDR3 reads CASSVSGPQETQYF. The CDR3 DNA reads TGCGCCAGCAGTGTTAGCGGCCCCCAGGAGACCCAGTACTTC. This chain uses TRBV10-2 with TRBJ2-5; weak D call: TRBD2 (6 bases). The V gene lost 4 bases and the J gene lost 5 bases, with 14 bases spanning the gap. The length of the CDR3 is 14 residues. Germline V lookup: CDR1 WSHSY, CDR2 SAAADI.

For the CDR3, the DNA is TGCGCCAGCAGCCAAGGCGTCGGGACAACTGGAAACACCATATATTTT. It is translated as CASSQGVGTTGNTIYF. V usage is TRBV4-3 and J usage is TRBJ1-3, with D tentatively TRBD1 (6 bases). Germline V CDR1 and CDR2: LGHNA, YSLEER. This CDR3 region has 16 residues. Trimming removed 1 base at V and 2 bases at J, with 12 bases between.

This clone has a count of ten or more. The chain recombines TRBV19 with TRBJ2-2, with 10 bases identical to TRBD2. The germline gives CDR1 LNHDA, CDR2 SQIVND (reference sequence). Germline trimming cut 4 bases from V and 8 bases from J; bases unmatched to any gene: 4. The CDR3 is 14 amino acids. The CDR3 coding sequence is TGTGCCAGTAGTAATGGACTAGCGGCGGGGGAGCTGTTTTTT. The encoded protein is CASSNGLAAGELFF.

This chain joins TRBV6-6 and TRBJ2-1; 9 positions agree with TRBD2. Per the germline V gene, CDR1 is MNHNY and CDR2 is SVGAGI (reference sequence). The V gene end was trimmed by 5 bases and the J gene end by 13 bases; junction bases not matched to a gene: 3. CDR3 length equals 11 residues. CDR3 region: CASSLTSGQFF. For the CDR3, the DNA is TGTGCCAGCAGTCTGACTAGCGGTCAGTTCTTC.

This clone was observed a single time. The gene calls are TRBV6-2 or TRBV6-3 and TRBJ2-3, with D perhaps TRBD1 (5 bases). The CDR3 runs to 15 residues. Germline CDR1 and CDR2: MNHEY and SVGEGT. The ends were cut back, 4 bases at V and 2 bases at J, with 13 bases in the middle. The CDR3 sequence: CASSSLGALTDTQYF. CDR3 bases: TGTGCCAGCAGTTCCCTAGGGGCTCTCACAGATACGCAGTATTTT.

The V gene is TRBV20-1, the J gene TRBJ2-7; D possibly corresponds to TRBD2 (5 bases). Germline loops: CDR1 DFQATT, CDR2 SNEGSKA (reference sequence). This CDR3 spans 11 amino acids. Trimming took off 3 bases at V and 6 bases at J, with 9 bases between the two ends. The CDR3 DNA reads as TGCAGTGCTAGGTCGGAGGCCGAGCAGTACTTC. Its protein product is CSARSEAEQYF.

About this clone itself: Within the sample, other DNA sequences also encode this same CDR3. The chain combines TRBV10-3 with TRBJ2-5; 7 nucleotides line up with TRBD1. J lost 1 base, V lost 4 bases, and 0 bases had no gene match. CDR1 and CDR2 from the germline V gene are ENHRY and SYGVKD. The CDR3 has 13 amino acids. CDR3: CAISGQGQETQYF. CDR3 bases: TGTGCCATCAGTGGACAGGGCCAAGAGACCCAGTACTTC.

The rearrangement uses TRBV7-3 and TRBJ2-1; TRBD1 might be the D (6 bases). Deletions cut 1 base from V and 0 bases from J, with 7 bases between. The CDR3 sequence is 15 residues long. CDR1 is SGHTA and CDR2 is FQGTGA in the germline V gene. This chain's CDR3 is CASSLRTASYNEQFF. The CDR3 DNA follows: TGTGCCAGCAGCTTAAGGACAGCCTCCTACAATGAGCAGTTCTTC.

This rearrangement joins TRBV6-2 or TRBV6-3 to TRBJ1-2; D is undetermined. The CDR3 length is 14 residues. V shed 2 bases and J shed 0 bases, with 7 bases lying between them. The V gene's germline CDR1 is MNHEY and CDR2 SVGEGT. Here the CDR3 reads CASSYGQTNYGYTF. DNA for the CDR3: TGTGCCAGCAGTTACGGTCAGACTAACTATGGCTACACCTTC.